A selection of T cell receptor beta chains follows, all from one sample in a study of T cells after yellow fever vaccination. Via MiXCR, TCRdb re-called the 5' RACE reads, giving one row per CDR3 protein. The sample contains roughly 120,000 distinct CDR3 sequences, more than 5.5% of which appear only once. The sample in question was CD4+ T cells sorted from PBMCs, obtained more than 40 days after the first yellow fever vaccination. These receptors were obtained from a man between 18 and 29 years old who received the YFV17D yellow fever vaccine. Each CDR3 is given with its conserved first and last residue. D genes are given only for firm matches. Clone size is stated in some rows and not others, as once, few, many or a class when expanded.

TRBJ1-2 | TRBD1 | TRBV20-1 | many | CSAVGQGARRYTF | TGCAGTGCCGTGGGACAGGGGGCTCGGCGCTACACCTTC
TRBJ1-6 | TRBD1 | TRBV4-2 | many | CASSHRDRNNSPLHF | TGTGCCAGCAGCCACCGGGACAGAAATAATTCACCCCTCCACTTT
TRBJ2-4 | TRBD1 | TRBV19 | few | CASSPLDRENIQYF | TGTGCCAGTAGTCCTTTGGACAGGGAGAACATTCAGTACTTC
TRBJ2-7 | TRBD1 | TRBV29-1 | many | CSVVIWGTGSSYEQYF | TGCAGCGTTGTAATCTGGGGGACAGGGAGCTCCTACGAGCAGTACTTC
TRBJ1-1 | TRBD1 | TRBV5-1 | many | CASSLDPAGQGAEAFF | TGCGCCAGCAGCTTGGATCCGGCCGGCCAGGGGGCTGAAGCTTTCTTT
TRBJ2-7 | TRBD1 | TRBV2 | many | CASSGGQGSEQYF | TGTGCCAGCAGTGGTGGACAGGGGTCGGAGCAGTACTTC
TRBJ1-3 | - | TRBV19 | few | CASSPGLSSGNTIYF | TGTGCCAGTAGTCCCGGACTCAGCTCTGGAAACACCATATATTTT
TRBJ1-1 | - | TRBV7-9 | many | CASSLTFYNTEAFF | TGTGCCAGCAGCTTGACCTTTTACAACACTGAAGCTTTCTTT
TRBJ2-5 | - | TRBV6-5 | many | CASSYSSGQETQYF | TGTGCCAGCAGTTACTCGTCAGGCCAAGAGACCCAGTACTTC
TRBJ1-4 | - | TRBV4-3 | many | CASRPTRATNEKLFF | TGCGCCAGCAGACCGACCCGAGCAACTAATGAAAAACTGTTTTTT
TRBJ2-5 | - | TRBV20-1 | many | CSARDRTGFQTQYF | TGCAGTGCTAGAGATCGTACAGGGTTTCAGACCCAGTACTTC
TRBJ1-5 | TRBD1 | TRBV19 | - | CASKRTEGAIQPQHF | TGTGCCAGTAAAAGGACAGAGGGGGCTATTCAGCCCCAGCATTTT
TRBJ2-5 | TRBD1 | TRBV5-1 | many | CASSPTGRGEETQYF | TGCGCCAGCAGTCCGACAGGGCGAGGGGAAGAGACCCAGTACTTC
TRBJ2-3 | TRBD2 | TRBV20-1 | few | CSAGTSSPTDTQYF | TGCAGTGCTGGGACTAGCTCCCCTACAGATACGCAGTATTTT
TRBJ2-5 | - | TRBV5-1 | many | CASSLVGPYQETQYF | TGCGCCAGCAGCTTGGTTGGACCCTATCAAGAGACCCAGTACTTC
TRBJ2-5 | - | TRBV10-3 | - | CAIRDGSAQETQYF | TGTGCCATCAGGGACGGGAGCGCCCAAGAGACCCAGTACTTC
TRBJ2-7 | - | TRBV3-1 | many | CASSQDLKQYF | TGTGCCAGCAGCCAAGATCTTAAGCAGTACTTC
TRBJ1-1 | - | TRBV5-6 | many | CASSFLGHPGAEAFF | TGTGCCAGCAGCTTTCTGGGACACCCCGGCGCTGAAGCTTTCTTT
TRBJ2-2 | - | TRBV12-3/TRBV12-4 | many | CASSLQRSGELFF | TGTGCCAGCAGCCTTCAGAGATCCGGGGAGCTGTTTTTT
TRBJ1-1 | - | TRBV6-6 | many | CASEETGLRAFF | TGTGCCAGCGAGGAAACAGGGTTGAGAGCTTTCTTT
TRBJ2-7 | - | TRBV7-2 | - | CASSLATADSYEQYF | TGTGCCAGCAGCTTAGCAACAGCGGACTCCTACGAGCAGTACTTC
TRBJ2-5 | - | TRBV2 | - | CASTWGYQETQYF | TGTGCCAGCACTTGGGGGTACCAAGAGACCCAGTACTTC
TRBJ1-2 | TRBD1 | TRBV7-2 | many | CASSPGTGLVHYGYTF | TGTGCCAGCAGCCCCGGGACAGGGCTGGTTCACTATGGCTACACCTTC
TRBJ2-2 | TRBD1 | TRBV10-3 | many | CAISRTGPNTGELFF | TGTGCCATCAGTCGGACAGGGCCGAACACCGGGGAGCTGTTTTTT
TRBJ2-4 | - | TRBV20-1 | many | CSASLYGPIQYF | TGCAGTGCTAGTTTGTATGGACCAATTCAGTACTTC
TRBJ1-1 | - | TRBV20-1 | many | CSAPHQGTEAFF | TGCAGTGCTCCCCATCAGGGGACTGAAGCTTTCTTT
TRBJ2-2 | - | TRBV12-3/TRBV12-4 | many | CASSFTGRRGTGELFF | TGTGCCAGCAGTTTTACGGGGCGGCGTGGCACCGGGGAGCTGTTTTTT
TRBJ2-4 | - | TRBV29-1 | many | CSVGISGTAKGIQYF | TGCAGCGTTGGGATATCCGGGACGGCGAAAGGCATTCAGTACTTC
TRBJ1-6 | - | TRBV4-3 | many | CASSHLGTSPLHF | TGCGCCAGCAGCCACCTGGGCACTTCACCCCTCCACTTT
TRBJ1-1 | - | TRBV5-1 | many | CASSLGGSPAKSFF | TGCGCCAGCAGCTTGGGGGGCAGCCCAGCAAAGTCTTTCTTT
TRBJ2-1 | TRBD2 | TRBV24-1 | many | CATSDTSASGGLSSYNEQFF | TGTGCCACCAGTGACACATCCGCTAGCGGGGGCCTAAGCTCCTACAATGAGCAGTTCTTC
TRBJ2-1 | - | TRBV5-1 | many | CASSLAGVGEQFF | TGCGCCAGCAGCTTGGCAGGCGTGGGAGAGCAGTTCTTC
TRBJ2-3 | TRBD2 | TRBV7-9 | - | CASSLREGPTDTQYF | TGTGCCAGCAGCTTAAGGGAGGGGCCCACAGATACGCAGTATTTT
TRBJ1-3 | - | TRBV4-3 | many | CASSQDRVSGNTIYF | TGCGCCAGCAGCCAAGATAGGGTCTCTGGAAACACCATATATTTT
TRBJ2-4 | - | TRBV6-5 | many | CASSYSSSVAKNIQYF | TGTGCCAGCAGTTACTCGTCGTCGGTAGCCAAAAACATTCAGTACTTC
TRBJ1-3 | - | TRBV27 | many | CASTAGRGNTIYF | TGTGCCAGCACCGCGGGGCGTGGAAACACCATATATTTT
TRBJ1-3 | TRBD1 | TRBV6-2/TRBV6-3 | many | CASSDIQGSGNTIYF | TGTGCCAGCAGTGACATACAGGGGAGCGGAAACACCATATATTTT
TRBJ2-6 | - | TRBV9 | - | CASNIGGGAGANVLTF | TGTGCCAGCAACATTGGAGGGGGGGCTGGGGCCAACGTCCTGACTTTC
TRBJ1-3 | - | TRBV24-1 | many | CATSEGTGNTIYF | TGTGCCACCAGTGAAGGTACCGGAAACACCATATATTTT
TRBJ1-2 | - | TRBV12-3/TRBV12-4 | many | CASSFGGRNYGYTF | TGTGCCAGCAGTTTCGGGGGGCGCAACTATGGCTACACCTTC
TRBJ2-5 | TRBD1 | TRBV30 | - | CACCLRGQGKETQYF | TGTGCCTGCTGTTTAAGGGGACAGGGGAAAGAGACCCAGTACTTC
TRBJ1-1 | - | TRBV27 | many | CASSSVNTEAFF | TGTGCCAGCTCCTCTGTGAACACTGAAGCTTTCTTT
TRBJ2-3 | - | TRBV20-1 | many | CSASRDTVLNTQYF | TGCAGTGCTAGTCGGGACACCGTACTAAATACGCAGTATTTT
TRBJ1-4 | - | TRBV29-1 | many | CSVRRGDGEKLFF | TGCAGCGTTCGCAGGGGCGATGGGGAAAAACTGTTTTTT
TRBJ2-3 | TRBD2 | TRBV14 | - | CASSQNSGATGDTQYF | TGTGCCAGCAGCCAGAATAGCGGGGCGACGGGGGATACGCAGTATTTT
TRBJ2-5 | TRBD1 | TRBV24-1 | many | CATSDLGSGTEETQYF | TGTGCCACCAGTGATTTAGGGTCCGGGACAGAAGAGACCCAGTACTTC
TRBJ1-1 | - | TRBV4-3 | many | CASSQDMGRGTEAFF | TGCGCCAGCAGCCAAGATATGGGGAGGGGCACTGAAGCTTTCTTT
TRBJ1-2 | TRBD1 | TRBV20-1 | - | CSARDLGTGGYGYTF | TGCAGTGCTAGAGATTTAGGGACAGGGGGCTATGGCTACACCTTC
TRBJ2-1 | TRBD2 | TRBV28 | few | CASSSGTSSPNEQFF | TGTGCCAGCAGTTCCGGGACTAGCTCCCCTAATGAGCAGTTCTTC
TRBJ1-1 | TRBD1 | TRBV12-3/TRBV12-4 | many | CASSPSGTGVTTEAFF | TGTGCCAGCAGCCCGTCCGGGACAGGGGTAACAACTGAAGCTTTCTTT
TRBJ2-2 | - | TRBV6-6 | - | CASSYPTENTGELFF | TGTGCCAGCAGTTACCCGACGGAGAACACCGGGGAGCTGTTTTTT
TRBJ2-5 | - | TRBV3-1 | many | CASSPGEGLETQYF | TGTGCCAGCAGTCCGGGAGAAGGGTTAGAGACCCAGTACTTC
TRBJ2-3 | TRBD2 | TRBV7-2 | many | CASSSGLADTDTQYF | TGTGCCAGCAGCTCAGGACTAGCGGACACAGATACGCAGTATTTT
TRBJ2-3 | TRBD2 | TRBV11-2 | many | CASRGTLAGFTDTQYF | TGTGCCAGCAGGGGGACCCTAGCGGGGTTCACAGATACGCAGTATTTT
TRBJ2-5 | - | TRBV3-1 | - | CASCLRQAAGETQYF | TGTGCCAGCTGCCTACGACAGGCTGCCGGGGAGACCCAGTACTTC
TRBJ1-1 | - | TRBV5-6 | many | CASSLKYTEAFF | TGTGCCAGCAGCTTGAAGTACACTGAAGCTTTCTTT
TRBJ2-7 | TRBD2 | TRBV5-1 | many | CASHAQERGVYEQYF | TGCGCCAGCCACGCTCAGGAGCGGGGGGTCTACGAGCAGTACTTC
TRBJ2-1 | TRBD1 | TRBV2 | many | CASRPRDRGNNEQFF | TGTGCCAGCAGACCCCGGGACAGGGGGAACAATGAGCAGTTCTTC
TRBJ1-3 | - | TRBV5-1 | many | CASSRDMARGNTIYF | TGCGCCAGCAGCAGGGACATGGCTAGAGGAAACACCATATATTTT